One sample yielded the 13 T cell receptor beta chains listed below, sequenced in a study of technical replicates of blood from a handful of donors. Libraries were prepared by immunoSEQ multiplex PCR; TCRdb keeps only in-frame clonotypes and omits some of them. The sample has about 82,000 clones; approximately 94% are singletons. The sample consisted of T cells isolated from PBMCs. The receptors stem from a human donor in good health.

The chain is built from TRBV30 and TRBJ2-3; 7 bases line up with TRBD1. Germline V CDR1 and CDR2: GTSNPN, SVGIG (reference sequence). This CDR3 spans 15 amino acids. J was trimmed by 4 bases and V by 0 bases; bases with no gene match: 7. The CDR3 DNA reads as TGTGCCTGGAGTGTACGGCCCCAGGGGGCAGATACGCAGTATTTT. Translating gives CAWSVRPQGADTQYF.

The chain's CDR3 is CASSVVGGGGTEAFF. For the CDR3, the DNA is TGTGCCAGCAGCGTAGTTGGGGGGGGAGGCACTGAAGCTTTCTTT. The genes are TRBV9 and TRBJ1-1; tentatively, D is TRBD1 (5 bases). The germline V and J ends were trimmed by 0 bases and 4 bases, with 13 bases remaining between them. Germline CDR1 is SGDLS and CDR2 is YYNGEE. The CDR3 loop spans 15 amino acids.

The gene calls are TRBV7-9 and TRBJ2-5; possible D gene TRBD2, 7 bases. The CDR3 covers 14 residues. CDR1 and CDR2 from the germline V gene are SEHNR and FQNEAQ (reference sequence). V lost 7 bases to trimming and J lost 5 bases, with 17 bases between them. In nucleotides, the CDR3 is TGTGCCAGCAACTCTGGGAGGGGGGCCGAGACCCAGTACTTC. It translates to CASNSGRGAETQYF.

The V call is TRBV6-6, the J call TRBJ2-7; 9 nucleotides line up with TRBD1. J was trimmed by 12 bases and V by 11 bases; bases with no gene match: 23. This CDR3 has 15 amino acids. In germline, CDR1 is MNHNY, CDR2 SVGAGI (reference sequence). This chain's CDR3 is CAESGQGYGLAVRYF. CDR3 DNA sequence: TGTGCCGAGTCGGGACAGGGATATGGTCTAGCGGTTCGGTACTTC.

The genes are TRBV27 and TRBJ1-2; the D gene is possibly TRBD1 (6 bases). Germline V gene lookup returns CDR1 MNHEY and CDR2 SMNVEV (reference sequence). The V end was cut by 3 bases, the J end by 4 bases, with 9 bases between. The length of the CDR3 is 13 residues. CDR3 residues: CASSLDSLYGYTF. The DNA for the CDR3 is TGTGCCAGCAGTTTGGACAGCCTCTATGGCTACACCTTC.

The V call is TRBV5-4, the J call TRBJ2-7; 10 bases map to TRBD2. Germline trimming cut 0 bases from V and 2 bases from J; bases unmatched to any gene: 2. The CDR3 length is 15 residues. CDR1 and CDR2 (germline): SGHNT, YYREEE (reference sequence). The CDR3 region is CASSLGTSGAYEQYF. CDR3 nucleotides: TGTGCCAGCAGCTTGGGGACTAGCGGTGCCTACGAGCAGTACTTC.

V usage is TRBV10-3 and J usage is TRBJ1-1; no firm D call. Trimming stripped 8 bases from V and 4 bases from J, with 8 bases between. CDR3 length: 11 residues. Germline loops: CDR1 ENHRY, CDR2 SYGVKD. Written as DNA, the CDR3 is TGTGCCATCGGACGGGGCACTGAAGCTTTCTTT. This gives the protein CAIGRGTEAFF.

This clone showed up just a few times. The chain couples TRBV11-3 to TRBJ2-3, with a weak D call TRBD2 (5 bases). Germline V CDR1 and CDR2: SGHNT, YENEEA. CDR3 length: 13 amino acids. The V end lost 3 bases, the J end lost 4 bases, and 8 bases lay between the germline ends. CDR3 nucleotide sequence: TGTGCCAGCAGCTTCCGGGATCCAGATACGCAGTATTTT. It is translated as CASSFRDPDTQYF.

This chain links TRBV6-1 with TRBJ1-1, with D unclear. The CDR3 consists of 11 residues. Between the trimmed V and J ends, which lost 9 bases and 11 bases, there was a span of 16 bases. In germline, CDR1 is MNHNS, CDR2 SASEGT. This CDR3 is CASIQSGIAFF. As DNA, the CDR3 is TGTGCCAGTATACAGTCGGGGATTGCTTTCTTT.

The V gene is TRBV7-3, the J gene TRBJ2-1, with D maybe TRBD1 (5 bases). Looked up from germline, CDR1 is SGHTA and CDR2 is FQGTGA. There are 14 residues in the CDR3. The germline V and J ends were trimmed by 3 bases and 3 bases, with 9 bases remaining between them. For the CDR3, the DNA is TGTGCCAGCAGCTTGGGGCAAAACTACAATGAGCAGTTCTTC. Protein: CASSLGQNYNEQFF. Full variable domain (missing parts from reference TRBV7-3 and TRBJ2-1): GAGVSQTPSNKVTEKGKYVELRCDPISGHTALYWYRQSLGQGPEFLIYFQGTGAADDSGLPNDRFFAVRPEGSVSTLKIQRTERGDSAVYLCASSLGQNYNEQFFGPGTRLTVL.

V gene TRBV7-8 combines with J gene TRBJ2-1, with 9 bases aligning to TRBD2. V gave up 0 bases and J gave up 15 bases; unmatched junction bases: 6. The CDR3 is 13 amino acids. Looked up from germline, CDR1 is SGHVS and CDR2 is FQNEAQ. The CDR3 reads CASSLAGGRAMFF. The CDR3, as DNA: TGTGCCAGCAGCTTAGCGGGCGGGAGGGCTATGTTCTTC. The full variable domain, its missing parts supplied by reference TRBV7-8 and TRBJ2-1, is GAGVSQSPRYKVAKRGQDVALRCDPISGHVSLFWYQQALGQGPEFLTYFQNEAQLDKSGLPSDRFFAERPEGSVSTLKIQRTQQEDSAVYLCASSLAGGRAMFFGPGTRLTVL.

This clone turned up a few times. V gene TRBV29-1 combines with J gene TRBJ2-3; 7 positions agree with TRBD1. Losses at the gene ends were 2 bases for V and 2 bases for J; bases not matched to a gene: 7. The CDR3 extends over 15 amino acids. Germline-derived CDR1 and CDR2 are SQVTM and ANQGSEA. CDR3 sequence (DNA): TGCAGCGTTGAAAGGGACAGAGACTTCACAGATACGCAGTATTTT. Its protein product is CSVERDRDFTDTQYF.

As for this clone: Within the sample, other DNA sequences also encode this same CDR3. This chain links TRBV2 with TRBJ1-4; 9 nucleotides align to TRBD1. The CDR3 is 13 amino acids. Germline CDR1 reads SNHLY; CDR2 reads FYNNEI. V gave up 6 bases and J gave up 7 bases; unmatched junction bases: 3. Here the CDR3 DNA reads TGTGCCAGCAGGGACAGGGGTAGTGAAAAACTGTTTTTT. Translation: CASRDRGSEKLFF.